The clone carrying this T cell receptor beta chain was recorded only once. This specimen comes from a study of blood T cell repertoires in COVID-19. Looking at the study overall: Spain, Italy and the United States supplied samples that represented acute and convalescent COVID-19.

TCRdb's copy holds only in-frame clones and misses some; the assay was immunoSEQ multiplex PCR. The sample includes roughly 56,000 clones, approximately 80% seen only once; the top ten take 4.5% to 5.5%. The CDR3 contains 16 residues. V trimming: 5 bases; J trimming: 3 bases; junction bases outside the gene matches: 5. Germline CDR1 is SGHAT and CDR2 is FQNNGV. This chain uses TRBV11-2 with TRBJ2-3, with TRBD2 matching 13 bases. Material: peripheral blood. The origin of this receptor is a man aged 65 to 85 with acute or convalescent COVID-19. Here the CDR3 reads CASSVRLAGGTDTQYF. The CDR3, as DNA: TGTGCCAGCAGCGTTCGACTAGCGGGGGGAACAGATACGCAGTATTTT.